This section outlines one TCR beta chain sequence together with its context. Its antigen is not identified. Clones were read by immunoSEQ multiplex PCR, and TCRdb kept only the in-frame ones, dropping some. The data contain around 80,000 clones, more than 70% of them singletons. The germline V gene encodes CDR1 SGHTA and CDR2 FQGNSA. Trimming removed 5 bases at V and 9 bases at J, with 20 bases between. This CDR3 is built from 15 residues. The data derive from a study of T cell responses to AZD1222 COVID-19 vaccine. The study, taken as a whole, reports: Females outnumbered males among donors, who were mostly white British; clonal diversity was possibly underestimated. Spike-specific TCR breadth and depth were elevated following two AZD1222 doses.

V gene TRBV7-2 combines with J gene TRBJ1-3, with TRBD1 as a possible D gene (6 bases). This receptor was identified in an adult in good health. The specimen was peripheral blood, collected on day 0 of AZD1222 vaccination. CDR3 nucleotides: TGTGCCAGCAGCGTAAGTGGAACAGGGAGAAGCACCATATATTTT. As protein: CASSVSGTGRSTIYF.